A selection of T cell receptor beta chains follows, all from one sample in a study of blood T cell repertoires in COVID-19. Produced via immunoSEQ multiplex PCR; TCRdb's table is partial and in-frame only. The sample holds 90,000 to 120,000 clones, over 60% seen once. Sequencing was done on a sample of peripheral blood. Receptor source: a man in his 70s with acute or convalescent COVID-19. CDR3s include the opening cysteine and the closing phenylalanine or tryptophan. D genes are given only for firm matches. Size is stated for part of the rows, as once, few or many counts, or as a class when the clone is expanded.

v_gene: TRBV14; d_gene: TRBD2; abundance: -; j_gene: TRBJ2-1; CDR3aa: CASSQDWRLAGGTFYNEQFF; CDR3nt: TGTGCCAGCAGCCAAGATTGGAGGCTAGCGGGGGGAACTTTCTACAATGAGCAGTTCTTC
v_gene: TRBV5-4; d_gene: -; abundance: -; j_gene: TRBJ2-7; CDR3aa: CASSTGTLAYEQYF; CDR3nt: TGTGCCAGCAGCACCGGGACACTCGCCTACGAGCAGTACTTC
v_gene: TRBV10-2; d_gene: -; abundance: once; j_gene: TRBJ1-5; CDR3aa: CASGRQSIEPQHF; CDR3nt: TGCGCCAGCGGCCGACAGTCTATCGAGCCCCAGCATTTT
v_gene: TRBV5-1; d_gene: -; abundance: few; j_gene: TRBJ1-4; CDR3aa: CASSPRRVGEKLFF; CDR3nt: TGCGCCAGCAGCCCCAGGAGGGTAGGGGAAAAACTGTTTTTT
v_gene: TRBV3-1/TRBV3-2; d_gene: -; abundance: -; j_gene: TRBJ1-1; CDR3aa: CASSQAAGEAFF; CDR3nt: TGTGCCAGCAGCCAAGCGGCAGGGGAAGCTTTCTTT
v_gene: TRBV3-1/TRBV3-2; d_gene: -; abundance: -; j_gene: TRBJ1-1; CDR3aa: CASSQESRLYEAFF; CDR3nt: TGTGCCAGCAGCCAAGAGTCCCGACTCTATGAAGCTTTCTTT
v_gene: TRBV7-9; d_gene: -; abundance: -; j_gene: TRBJ2-2; CDR3aa: CATGTGELFF; CDR3nt: TGTGCCACGGGGACCGGGGAGCTGTTTTTT
v_gene: TRBV28; d_gene: -; abundance: -; j_gene: TRBJ1-1; CDR3aa: CASSGSDRLNTEAFF; CDR3nt: TGTGCCAGCAGTGGTTCCGACAGGCTTAACACTGAAGCTTTCTTT
v_gene: TRBV12-3/TRBV12-4; d_gene: -; abundance: -; j_gene: TRBJ1-2; CDR3aa: CASSQGNYGYTF; CDR3nt: TGTGCCAGCAGTCAGGGGAACTATGGCTACACCTTC
v_gene: TRBV7-6; d_gene: TRBD1; abundance: -; j_gene: TRBJ1-2; CDR3aa: CASSLYSGGAAYGYTF; CDR3nt: TGTGCCAGCAGTTTGTATTCAGGGGGCGCAGCCTATGGCTACACCTTC
v_gene: TRBV27; d_gene: -; abundance: -; j_gene: TRBJ1-6; CDR3aa: CASSSQGIAFHF; CDR3nt: TGTGCCAGCAGTTCCCAGGGGATTGCTTTCCACTTT
v_gene: TRBV10-2; d_gene: -; abundance: -; j_gene: TRBJ1-2; CDR3aa: CASSAYPEGGYTF; CDR3nt: TGCGCCAGCAGTGCATACCCAGAGGGTGGCTACACCTTC
v_gene: TRBV6-6; d_gene: -; abundance: -; j_gene: TRBJ2-3; CDR3aa: CAGSGDSGSITQYF; CDR3nt: TGTGCCGGTTCCGGGGACAGCGGGTCCATTACGCAGTATTTT
v_gene: TRBV5-4; d_gene: -; abundance: few; j_gene: TRBJ1-2; CDR3aa: CASSWQGKDYGYTF; CDR3nt: TGTGCCAGCAGCTGGCAGGGGAAGGACTATGGCTACACCTTC
v_gene: TRBV9; d_gene: TRBD1; abundance: few; j_gene: TRBJ1-1; CDR3aa: CASSALDRATEAFF; CDR3nt: TGTGCCAGCAGCGCCCTAGACAGGGCCACTGAAGCTTTCTTT
v_gene: TRBV2; d_gene: -; abundance: -; j_gene: TRBJ1-2; CDR3aa: CASREGQSHYGYTF; CDR3nt: TGTGCCAGCAGAGAGGGACAATCCCACTATGGCTACACCTTC
v_gene: TRBV27; d_gene: -; abundance: few; j_gene: TRBJ2-7; CDR3aa: CASGRSYEQYF; CDR3nt: TGTGCCAGCGGGAGGAGCTACGAGCAGTACTTC
v_gene: TRBV9; d_gene: -; abundance: -; j_gene: TRBJ2-7; CDR3aa: CASTKTGTYEQYF; CDR3nt: TGTGCCAGCACAAAGACGGGGACCTACGAGCAGTACTTC
v_gene: TRBV29-1; d_gene: -; abundance: -; j_gene: TRBJ2-7; CDR3aa: CSVEMAGSTGEQYF; CDR3nt: TGCAGCGTTGAAATGGCGGGGTCAACGGGGGAGCAGTACTTC
v_gene: TRBV5-6; d_gene: TRBD1; abundance: -; j_gene: TRBJ1-1; CDR3aa: CASSNRGRVWTEAFF; CDR3nt: TGTGCCAGCAGCAACAGGGGGCGGGTTTGGACTGAAGCTTTCTTT
v_gene: TRBV6-5; d_gene: -; abundance: -; j_gene: TRBJ1-1; CDR3aa: CASSSPAEYTEAFF; CDR3nt: TGTGCCAGCAGTTCCCCAGCGGAATACACTGAAGCTTTCTTT
v_gene: TRBV2; d_gene: TRBD1; abundance: -; j_gene: TRBJ1-2; CDR3aa: CASSDRGLAYGYTF; CDR3nt: TGTGCCAGCAGCGACAGGGGGCTCGCCTATGGCTACACCTTC
v_gene: TRBV6-5; d_gene: TRBD2; abundance: once; j_gene: TRBJ2-1; CDR3aa: CASSLAGKNNEQFF; CDR3nt: TGTGCCAGCAGCTTAGCGGGGAAAAACAATGAGCAGTTCTTC
v_gene: TRBV2; d_gene: -; abundance: -; j_gene: TRBJ2-5; CDR3aa: CASSAGSETQYF; CDR3nt: TGTGCCAGCAGTGCCGGGTCGGAGACCCAGTACTTC
v_gene: TRBV2; d_gene: TRBD1; abundance: -; j_gene: TRBJ2-7; CDR3aa: CASSGRGSYEQYF; CDR3nt: TGTGCCAGCAGTGGCAGGGGGTCCTACGAGCAGTACTTC
v_gene: TRBV5-1; d_gene: -; abundance: once; j_gene: TRBJ1-4; CDR3aa: CASSFQGLTGEKLFF; CDR3nt: TGCGCCAGCAGCTTCCAGGGTTTAACAGGCGAAAAACTGTTTTTT
v_gene: TRBV9; d_gene: -; abundance: -; j_gene: TRBJ1-1; CDR3aa: CASSVEEGRTEAFF; CDR3nt: TGTGCCAGCAGCGTAGAGGAGGGGAGAACTGAAGCTTTCTTT